This TCR beta chain was profiled in a study of cytomegalovirus exposure and HLA in healthy donors. Study observations and caveats: Prediction of most subjects' HLA-A and HLA-B alleles by TCR beta sequences was reportedly accurate.

This CDR3 comprises 14 residues. CDR1 is KGHSH, CDR2 LQKENI, per germline. V was trimmed by 5 bases and J by 3 bases, leaving 11 bases between them. This clone was detected a few times. Its antigen is unknown. 60 Vbeta and 13 Jbeta primers were used in PCR. The assay was immunoSEQ multiplex PCR, and TCRdb's table has in-frame clones only and misses some. The sample includes 95,000 to 130,000 clones, 81% seen only once; the top ten take 3.5% to 4.5%. The sequenced sample consisted of PBMCs. The origin of this receptor is a woman aged 30 to 39 in good health and CMV-seronegative. This sequence joins TRBV18 and TRBJ1-5, with TRBD1 as a possible D gene (5 bases). The CDR3 here is CASSTDSSNQPQHF. CDR3 nucleotides: TGTGCCAGCTCAACAGACAGCTCCAATCAGCCCCAGCATTTT.